This T cell receptor beta chain derives from a study of CD8 T cells in ankylosing spondylitis. Whole-study results and caveats: The clones that were linked to disease were reported to be significantly enriched in matched synovial fluid samples from ankylosing spondylitis patients. Disease-linked clones bore a CD8+ phenotype and were relatively rare in peripheral blood. The study identified a TCR beta motif of several highly homologous variants that appeared characteristic of ankylosing spondylitis blood.

TCRdb recomputed calls from the 5' RACE reads with MiXCR, one row per CDR3 protein. The sample records 220,000 or so distinct CDR3 sequences, 18% being singletons. Comments on this clonotype: Its target is not known.

The CDR3 extends over 17 amino acids. V lost 6 bases and J 1 base, leaving 21 bases between the germline ends. CDR1 is MDHEN, CDR2 SYDVKM, per germline. The chain employs TRBV28 and TRBJ2-5; D may be TRBD1 (6 bases). This clonotype was sampled from a male donor with ankylosing spondylitis. Sequenced input: blood, either unsorted or a sorted T cell fraction (not recorded which). CDR3 loop: CASRPTTQGPLQETQYF. As DNA, the CDR3 is TGTGCCAGCAGACCAACGACCCAGGGGCCGCTCCAAGAGACCCAGTACTTC. Drawing the rest from reference TRBV28 and TRBJ2-5, the complete variable domain is DVKVTQSSRYLVKRTGEKVFLECVQDMDHENMFWYRQDPGLGLRLIYFSYDVKMKEKGDIPEGYSVSREKKERFSLILESASTNQTSMYLCASRPTTQGPLQETQYFGPGTRLLVL.